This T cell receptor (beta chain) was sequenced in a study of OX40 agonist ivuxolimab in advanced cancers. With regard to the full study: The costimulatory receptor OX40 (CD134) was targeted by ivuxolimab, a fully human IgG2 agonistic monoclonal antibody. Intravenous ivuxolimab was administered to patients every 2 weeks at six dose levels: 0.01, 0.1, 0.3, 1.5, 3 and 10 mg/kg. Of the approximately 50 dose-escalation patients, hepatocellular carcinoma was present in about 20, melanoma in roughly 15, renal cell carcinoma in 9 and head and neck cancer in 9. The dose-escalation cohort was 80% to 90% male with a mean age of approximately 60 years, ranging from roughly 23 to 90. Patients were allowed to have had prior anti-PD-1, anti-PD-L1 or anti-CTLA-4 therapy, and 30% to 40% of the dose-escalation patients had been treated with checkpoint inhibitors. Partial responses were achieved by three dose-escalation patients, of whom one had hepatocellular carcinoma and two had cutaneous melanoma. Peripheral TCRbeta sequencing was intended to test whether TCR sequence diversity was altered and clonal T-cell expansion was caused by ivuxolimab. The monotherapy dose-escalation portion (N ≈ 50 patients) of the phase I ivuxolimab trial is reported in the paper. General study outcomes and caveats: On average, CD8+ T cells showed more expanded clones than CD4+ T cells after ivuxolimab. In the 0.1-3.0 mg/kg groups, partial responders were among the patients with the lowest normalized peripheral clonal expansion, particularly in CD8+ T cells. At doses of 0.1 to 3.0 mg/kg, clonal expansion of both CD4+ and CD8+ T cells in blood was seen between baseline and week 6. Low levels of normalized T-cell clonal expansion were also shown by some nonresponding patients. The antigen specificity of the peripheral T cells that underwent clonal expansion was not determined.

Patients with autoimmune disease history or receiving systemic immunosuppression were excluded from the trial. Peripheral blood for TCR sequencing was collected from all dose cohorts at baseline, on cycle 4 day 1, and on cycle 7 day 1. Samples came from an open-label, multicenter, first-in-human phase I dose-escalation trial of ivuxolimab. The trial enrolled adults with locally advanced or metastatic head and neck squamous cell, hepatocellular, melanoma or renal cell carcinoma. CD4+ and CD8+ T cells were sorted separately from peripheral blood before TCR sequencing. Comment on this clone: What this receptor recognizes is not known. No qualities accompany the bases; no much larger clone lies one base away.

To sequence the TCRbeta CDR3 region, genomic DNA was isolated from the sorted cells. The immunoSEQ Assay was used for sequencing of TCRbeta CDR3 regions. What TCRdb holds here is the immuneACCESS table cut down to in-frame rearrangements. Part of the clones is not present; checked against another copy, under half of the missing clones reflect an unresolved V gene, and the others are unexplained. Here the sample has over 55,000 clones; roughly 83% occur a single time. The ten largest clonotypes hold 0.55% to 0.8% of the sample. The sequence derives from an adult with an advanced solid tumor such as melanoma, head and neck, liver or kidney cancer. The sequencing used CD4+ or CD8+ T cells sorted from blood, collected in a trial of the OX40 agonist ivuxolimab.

The CDR3 protein sequence reads: CASPEGTENTGELFF. The DNA reads as follows: TGCGCCAGCCCCGAGGGAACGGAGAACACCGGGGAGCTGTTTTTT. The chain joins TRBV10-1 to TRBJ2-2; a tentative D match to TRBD2 spans 5 bases. Trimming takes 8 bases from V and 1 base from J, and the germline ends sit 14 bases apart. The germline V gene (reference sequence) sets CDR1 to WNHNN and CDR2 to SYGVQD. The CDR3 contains 15 residues, cysteine and phenylalanine counted. Only the CDR3 portion is preserved as DNA: 45 bases, with reading frame beginning at the first base.